Each of the 10 T cell receptor beta chains below was sequenced from the same sample in a study of T cell responses to AZD1222 COVID-19 vaccine. TCRdb's table, derived via immunoSEQ multiplex PCR, lists solely in-frame clones and lacks some. The table has some 150,000 clones, approximately 90% seen once. Source: peripheral blood, taken on day 0 of MenACWY control vaccination. The receptors here all came from an adult in good health.

The chain employs TRBV30 and TRBJ1-3; D possibly corresponds to TRBD1 (5 bases). V dropped 4 bases and J dropped 8 bases, with 21 bases sitting between them. Germline V gene data show CDR1 as GTSNPN and CDR2 as SVGIG (reference sequence). The CDR3 has 15 residues. The chain's CDR3 is CAWTAGPQVVDTIYF. The CDR3 DNA follows: TGTGCCTGGACTGCCGGGCCACAGGTTGTCGACACCATATATTTT.

The chain has TRBV30 and TRBJ1-1; TRBD1 matches 7 bases. This CDR3 has 14 amino acids. CDR1 is GTSNPN and CDR2 is SVGIG in the germline V gene (reference sequence). V trimming: 3 bases; J trimming: 6 bases; junction bases outside the gene matches: 10. The CDR3 is CAWRESRGGAEAFF. Here the CDR3 DNA reads TGTGCCTGGAGGGAATCCAGGGGGGGTGCTGAAGCTTTCTTT.

The CDR3 reads CASSEKVAQYF. CDR3 coding DNA: TGTGCCAGCAGTGAAAAGGTCGCCCAGTACTTC. V and J are TRBV6-1 and TRBJ2-5; no clear D gene. Germline assignment: CDR1 MNHNS and CDR2 SASEGT. V lost 2 bases, J lost 9 bases, and 7 bases lay in between. The CDR3 is made up of 11 amino acids.

The chain carries TRBV24-1 and TRBJ2-3, with D perhaps assigned TRBD1 or TRBD2 (5 bases each). Trimming removed 3 bases from V and 0 bases from J, with 24 bases in between. The germline V gene encodes CDR1 KGHDR and CDR2 SFDVKD. This CDR3 is 20 amino acids long. Here the CDR3 DNA reads TGTGCCACCAGTGATAGAATGGGACCCGCCCTGGGCTTAAGCACAGATACGCAGTATTTT. Its protein is CATSDRMGPALGLSTDTQYF.

This sequence joins TRBV18 and TRBJ2-2; D is ambiguous. Trimming removed 5 bases at V and 2 bases at J, with 9 bases between. This CDR3 region has 14 residues. Germline CDR1 KGHSH, CDR2 LQKENI. The CDR3 region is CASSTMPNTGELFF. As DNA, the CDR3 is TGTGCCAGCTCAACCATGCCAAACACCGGGGAGCTGTTTTTT. Variable domain in full (rest from reference TRBV18 and TRBJ2-2): NAGVMQNPRHLVRRRGQEARLRCSPMKGHSHVYWYRQLPEEGLKFMVYLQKENIIDESGMPKERFSAEFPKEGPSILRIQQVVRGDSAAYFCASSTMPNTGELFFGEGSRLTVL.

The genes are TRBV5-6 and TRBJ1-3; D gene unclear. Germline CDR1 and CDR2: SGHDT and YYEEEE. Trimming removed 4 bases from V and 0 bases from J, with 14 bases in between. The CDR3 consists of 16 residues. The CDR3 spells CASSGIDRSSGNTIYF. As DNA, the CDR3 is TGTGCCAGCAGCGGAATAGACCGGAGCTCTGGAAACACCATATATTTT.

This sequence joins TRBV9 and TRBJ2-1, with D unresolved. Trimming removed 1 base at V and 8 bases at J, with 10 bases between. CDR1 is SGDLS, CDR2 YYNGEE, per germline. The CDR3 loop spans 13 amino acids. CDR3: CASSVISQDEQFF. CDR3 sequence (DNA): TGTGCCAGCAGCGTAATTAGTCAGGATGAGCAGTTCTTC.

The chain has TRBV29-1 and TRBJ2-7, with D possibly called TRBD1 or TRBD2 (6 bases each). Germline V gives CDR1 SQVTM, CDR2 ANQGSEA. Trimming pared 1 base from V and 6 bases from J, leaving 10 bases between. The CDR3 length is 12 residues. The CDR3 coding sequence is TGCAGCGTTGAAGGACTAGGGGGCGAGCAGTACTTC. Amino acid sequence: CSVEGLGGEQYF.

The chain joins TRBV27 to TRBJ2-7; 7 bases agree with TRBD1. The CDR3 is made up of 14 amino acids. Germline V gene lookup returns CDR1 MNHEY and CDR2 SMNVEV (reference sequence). The junction had 7 bases not matched to a gene; V was cut back by 3 bases and J by 5 bases. The CDR3 region has the DNA TGTGCCAGCAGTTTTCGTACAGGGGTCCACGAGCAGTACTTC. This translates into CASSFRTGVHEQYF.

V usage is TRBV29-1 and J usage is TRBJ2-1; 15 bases are shared with TRBD2. The CDR3 is 14 amino acids. Germline CDR1 reads SQVTM; CDR2 reads ANQGSEA. Trimming removed 6 bases from V and 8 bases from J; junction bases left unmatched: 5. The CDR3 sequence: CSVAGLAGGDEQFF. The CDR3 coding sequence is TGCAGCGTCGCGGGACTAGCGGGAGGCGATGAGCAGTTCTTC.